What follows are 32 T cell receptor beta chains derived from one specimen sequenced in a study of T-cell reconstitution after alpha-beta-depleted transplantation in children. TCRbeta library construction was performed incorporating unique molecular identifiers. Via MiXCR, TCRdb re-called the PCR reads, giving one row per CDR3 protein. The sample shows 60,000 to 85,000 distinct CDR3 sequences, about a sixth of them seen only once. Sequenced here: PBMCs, mostly from graft donor cells, sampled 360 days after TCRalphabeta/CD19-depleted stem cell transplant. The receptors here all came from a male patient between 2 and 9 years old who had a stem cell transplant for acute lymphoblastic leukemia, so the T cells may come from the graft donor.

This clonotype was counted between two and nine times. J is TRBJ2-5 and V is TRBV3-1; no clear D gene. Trimming left V 8 bases short and J 5 bases short, with 12 bases between. Germline CDR1 and CDR2: LGHDT and YNNKEL (reference sequence). This CDR3 has 12 residues. CDR3 region: CASCFASETQYF. The CDR3, as DNA: TGTGCCAGCTGTTTCGCGTCGGAGACCCAGTACTTC.

J is TRBJ2-2 and V is TRBV27; 9 nucleotides match TRBD2. CDR1 is MNHEY and CDR2 is SMNVEV in the germline V gene (reference sequence). This CDR3 comprises 16 residues. Germline trimming cut 3 bases from V and 1 base from J; bases unmatched to any gene: 3. The CDR3 loop reads CASSFLAGLNTGELFF. Written as DNA, the CDR3 is TGTGCCAGCAGTTTCCTAGCGGGACTGAACACCGGGGAGCTGTTTTTT.

The genes are TRBV7-8 and TRBJ2-7; D is ambiguous. Germline V lookup: CDR1 SGHVS, CDR2 FQNEAQ. The CDR3 has 14 residues. Trimming removed 1 base from V and 2 bases from J, with 9 bases in between. The CDR3 protein is CASSLGVLAYEQYF. The CDR3 nucleotides are TGTGCCAGCAGCTTAGGTGTGCTGGCCTACGAGCAGTACTTC.

This clonotype has just a few counts. The chain employs TRBV6-4 and TRBJ1-2; a possible D gene is TRBD1 (5 bases). Trimming shortened V by 0 bases and J by 3 bases, and 8 bases separated the two germline ends. Germline CDR1 reads MRHNA; CDR2 reads SNTAGT. The CDR3 runs 14 residues. In DNA form, the CDR3 reads TGTGCCAGCAGTGACTCGATCAGGGACTATGGCTACACCTTC. Protein product: CASSDSIRDYGYTF.

CDR3 protein: CASSRPDRAGQYF. DNA of the CDR3: TGCGCCAGCAGCCGACCCGACAGGGCAGGCCAGTACTTC. This chain links TRBV4-1 with TRBJ2-5; 7 bases match TRBD1. The CDR3 has 13 amino acids. Germline values: CDR1 MGHRA, CDR2 YSYEKL. The V gene end was trimmed by 4 bases and the J gene end by 10 bases; junction bases not matched to a gene: 9.

The V and J genes are TRBV10-3 and TRBJ2-5, with 8 nucleotides matching TRBD1. Germline trimming cut 6 bases from V and 1 base from J; bases unmatched to any gene: 1. CDR3 length equals 13 residues. Germline V lookup: CDR1 ENHRY, CDR2 SYGVKD. The CDR3 sequence is CAISGTGQETQYF. CDR3 nucleotide sequence: TGTGCCATCAGCGGGACAGGCCAAGAGACCCAGTACTTC.

This clonotype was picked up a small number of times. J is TRBJ2-2 and V is TRBV7-9; TRBD1 might be the D (5 bases). The CDR3 is made up of 15 amino acids. Trimming removed 4 bases from V and 8 bases from J, with 17 bases in between. Germline V gene sequence: CDR1 SEHNR, CDR2 FQNEAQ (reference sequence). The CDR3 nucleotides read TGTGCCAGCAGCTATGGAAAGGGGCTTGGGGGGGAGCTGTTTTTT. Amino acid sequence: CASSYGKGLGGELFF.

This clonotype occurred many times. The V call is TRBV5-1, the J call TRBJ1-1; no reliable D call. Germline CDR1 SGHRS, CDR2 YFSETQ. Trimming cost V 3 bases and J 0 bases, with 12 bases left between them. The CDR3 has 15 amino acids. CDR3 amino acids: CASSSIPGMNTEAFF. The CDR3 nucleotides read TGCGCCAGCAGCTCTATACCCGGGATGAACACTGAAGCTTTCTTT.

The chain recombines TRBV4-1 with TRBJ2-5; D not resolved. Trimming pared 4 bases from V and 0 bases from J, leaving 6 bases between. CDR1 and CDR2 (germline): MGHRA, YSYEKL. The CDR3 is 13 amino acids. The CDR3 here is CASSRRDQETQYF. CDR3 sequence (DNA): TGCGCCAGCAGCCGACGGGACCAAGAGACCCAGTACTTC.

The V and J genes are TRBV12-3 or TRBV12-4 and TRBJ1-1, with D unresolved. V lost 4 bases and J lost 0, with 15 bases in between. CDR3 size: 16 residues. The CDR3 loop reads CASSWGSRGLNTEAFF. The CDR3 DNA sequence: TGTGCCAGCAGTTGGGGATCGAGAGGGTTGAACACTGAAGCTTTCTTT.

Ten or more counts support this clonotype. V and J are TRBV3-1 and TRBJ2-3; weak D call: TRBD1 (5 bases). Germline CDR1 reads LGHDT; CDR2 reads YNNKEL (reference sequence). The length of the CDR3 is 14 residues. V was cut by 0 bases and J by 15 bases, with 19 bases left in between. The CDR3 loop reads CASSQEPQARNQYF. DNA for the CDR3: TGTGCCAGCAGCCAAGAGCCACAGGCTCGAAACCAATATTTT.

This rearrangement joins TRBV20-1 to TRBJ2-3; TRBD1 matches 7 bases. With V trimmed by 3 bases and J by 4 bases, 10 bases remained unmatched. The CDR3 runs 15 residues. The germline V gene has CDR1 DFQATT and CDR2 SNEGSKA (reference sequence). The CDR3 loop is CSASDETGWADTQYF. In nucleotides, the CDR3 is TGCAGTGCTAGCGACGAGACAGGGTGGGCAGATACGCAGTATTTT.

This clonotype was observed a single time. Being one base from a much bigger clone, this may be a read error. This is likely a read error, given that the CDR3 carries no conserved phenylalanine or tryptophan at its end. The V and J genes are TRBV12-3 or TRBV12-4 and TRBJ1-5; D not resolved. The CDR3 is made up of 12 amino acids. Trimming shortened V by 3 bases and J by 3 bases, and 3 bases separated the two germline ends. CDR3 region: CASSFHNQPQHS. The CDR3 bases are TGTGCCAGCAGTTTCCACAATCAGCCCCAGCATTCT.

This clonotype was picked up many times. The chain is built from TRBV5-1 and TRBJ1-2; D call uncertain. V was pared by 1 base and J by 2 bases, with 12 bases between. Germline CDR1 and CDR2: SGHRS and YFSETQ. The CDR3 has 15 amino acids. CDR3 loop: CASSLTLLGNYGYTF. In DNA form, the CDR3 reads TGCGCCAGCAGCTTGACGCTTCTTGGGAACTATGGCTACACCTTC.

In this sample, this clonotype turned up a few times. The rearrangement joins TRBV3-1 to TRBJ2-1, with D possibly called TRBD1 or TRBD2 (6 bases each). V was trimmed by 4 bases and J by 8 bases, leaving 18 bases between them. Germline V gene lookup returns CDR1 LGHDT and CDR2 YNNKEL (reference sequence). This CDR3 has 15 residues. This CDR3 reads CASSRYGRQDHEQFF. As DNA, the CDR3 is TGTGCCAGCAGCCGCTACGGGAGACAGGACCATGAGCAGTTCTTC.

Only a few counts were recorded for this clonotype. This chain joins TRBV4-1 and TRBJ2-2; 9 nucleotides match TRBD2. This CDR3 spans 16 amino acids. Germline V gene sequence: CDR1 MGHRA, CDR2 YSYEKL. V was pared by 1 base and J by 0 bases, with 0 bases of the junction left unmatched. The CDR3 protein is CASSQGLAANTGELFF. The CDR3 nucleotides read TGCGCCAGCAGCCAAGGACTAGCGGCGAACACCGGGGAGCTGTTTTTT.

The chain couples TRBV7-9 to TRBJ1-2; the D is unclear. V was clipped by 4 bases and J by 2 bases, with 14 bases between them. Looked up from germline, CDR1 is SEHNR and CDR2 is FQNEAQ (reference sequence). The CDR3 loop spans 15 amino acids. Here the CDR3 DNA reads TGTGCCAGCAGCTCCAGACCGATCGGGAACTATGGCTACACCTTC. Its translation is CASSSRPIGNYGYTF.

This clonotype has a count of ten or more. The chain employs TRBV5-1 and TRBJ1-1; a possible D gene is TRBD1 (5 bases). Between the trimmed V and J ends, which lost 4 bases and 0 bases, there was a span of 22 bases. The CDR3 runs 18 residues. CDR1 and CDR2 (germline): SGHRS, YFSETQ. The CDR3 loop reads CASSPGVGTTKMNTEAFF. The CDR3 region has the DNA TGCGCCAGCAGCCCCGGGGTGGGGACGACCAAGATGAACACTGAAGCTTTCTTT.

The rearrangement uses TRBV28 and TRBJ2-1; D is possibly TRBD2 (6 bases). Germline V CDR1 and CDR2: MDHEN, SYDVKM. Trimming pared 6 bases from V and 9 bases from J, leaving 12 bases between. This CDR3 contains 12 residues. This chain's CDR3 is CASSLLASEQFF. CDR3 DNA sequence: TGTGCCAGCAGCCTACTAGCCAGTGAGCAGTTCTTC.

The table lists this clonotype with many counts. This chain connects TRBV4-1 to TRBJ2-1; D tentatively fits TRBD1 or TRBD2 (5 bases each). Germline CDR1 MGHRA, CDR2 YSYEKL. The CDR3 is 16 residues long. The V end lost 1 base, the J end lost 7 bases, and 17 bases lay between the germline ends. The CDR3 spells CASSQAHGTWANEQFF. The CDR3 DNA follows: TGCGCCAGCAGCCAAGCTCATGGGACCTGGGCGAATGAGCAGTTCTTC.

This clonotype was seen only a few times. The V and J genes are TRBV11-1 and TRBJ2-3, with 9 bases that match TRBD2. J was trimmed by 4 bases and V by 5 bases; bases with no gene match: 7. The length of the CDR3 is 15 residues. Germline V lookup: CDR1 SGHAT, CDR2 FQDESV (reference sequence). CDR3 loop: CASSGSGRWADTQYF. CDR3 DNA sequence: TGTGCCAGCAGCGGGAGCGGGAGGTGGGCAGATACGCAGTATTTT.

This clonotype was observed a handful of times. J is TRBJ2-5 and V is TRBV7-9; TRBD1 is a possible D gene (6 bases). The CDR3 consists of 16 residues. With 6 bases removed from V and 2 bases from J, the gap between germline ends came to 19 bases. Germline CDR1 reads SEHNR; CDR2 reads FQNEAQ (reference sequence). The CDR3 protein is CASRPGVYRAQETQYF. In DNA, the CDR3 is TGTGCCAGCAGACCTGGGGTCTACAGGGCTCAAGAGACCCAGTACTTC.

This chain links TRBV5-1 with TRBJ2-3, with 12 nucleotides matching TRBD2. The ends lost 4 bases at V and 3 bases at J; junction bases unmatched: 9. Germline V gives CDR1 SGHRS, CDR2 YFSETQ. This CDR3 region has 17 residues. The CDR3 nucleotides are TGCGCCAGCAGCCCCCGACTAGCGGGAGTTGGGACAGATACGCAGTATTTT. It specifies CASSPRLAGVGTDTQYF.

The chain carries TRBV29-1 and TRBJ2-3; the D call may be TRBD1 or TRBD2 (6 bases each). CDR3 length: 14 residues. With 6 bases removed from V and 6 bases from J, the gap between germline ends came to 19 bases. Germline CDR1 reads SQVTM; CDR2 reads ANQGSEA. The CDR3 here is CSVRGARGRDTQYF. The CDR3 DNA sequence: TGCAGCGTGAGGGGGGCGCGGGGTCGCGATACGCAGTATTTT.

This clonotype was observed a few times. The chain couples TRBV27 to TRBJ2-4, with TRBD2 as a possible D gene (5 bases). CDR1 is MNHEY, CDR2 SMNVEV, per germline (reference sequence). The CDR3 is made up of 16 amino acids. Trimming took 2 bases from V and 11 from J, leaving 22 bases between them. CDR3 nucleotides: TGTGCCAGCAGTTTAAGGAATGTGGCGGGTGGAGCGGTTCAGTACTTC. Its protein product is CASSLRNVAGGAVQYF.

The rearrangement joins TRBV5-1 to TRBJ2-7; TRBD2 matches at 9 bases. The CDR3 length is 17 residues. The trim removed 0 bases at V and 3 bases at J, leaving 10 bases unmatched. The V gene's germline CDR1 is SGHRS and CDR2 YFSETQ. Here the CDR3 reads CASSLGGSGSLSYEQYF. The CDR3 coding sequence is TGCGCCAGCAGCTTGGGAGGTAGCGGGAGTCTCAGCTACGAGCAGTACTTC. Drawing the rest from reference TRBV5-1 and TRBJ2-7, the complete variable domain is KAGVTQTPRYLIKTRGQQVTLSCSPISGHRSVSWYQQTPGQGLQFLFEYFSETQRNKGNFPGRFSGRQFSNSRSEMNVSTLELGDSALYLCASSLGGSGSLSYEQYFGPGTRLTVT.

In its sample, this clonotype was seen many times. The chain is built from TRBV28 and TRBJ1-1; tentative D call: TRBD1 (6 bases). This CDR3 is built from 15 residues. Germline CDR1 is MDHEN and CDR2 is SYDVKM. The germline V and J ends were trimmed by 5 bases and 1 base, with 14 bases remaining between them. The CDR3 DNA reads as TGTGCCAGCAGTCCAAGGACAGTCCGGAACACTGAAGCTTTCTTT. It codes for CASSPRTVRNTEAFF.

This clonotype was counted many times. CDR3: CASTRGGLAGTGELFF. For the CDR3, the DNA is TGTGCCAGCACCAGAGGAGGGCTAGCGGGAACCGGGGAGCTGTTTTTT. The chain carries TRBV5-4 and TRBJ2-2; 9 bases fit TRBD2. The germline CDR1 and CDR2 sequences are SGHNT and YYREEE (reference sequence). V shed 6 bases and J 5 bases; nucleotides not matched to a gene: 11. The CDR3 consists of 16 residues.

The chain links TRBV12-3 or TRBV12-4 to TRBJ1-2, with D hard to call. The CDR3 covers 14 residues. Trimming took off 3 bases at V and 4 bases at J, with 12 bases between the two ends. CDR3 region: CASSLTLRSYGYTF. The CDR3 region has the DNA TGTGCCAGCAGTTTGACCTTGAGGAGCTATGGCTACACCTTC.

This clonotype was counted between two and nine times. The V gene is TRBV10-3, the J gene TRBJ2-7; 7 nucleotides align to TRBD2. CDR1 and CDR2 (germline): ENHRY, SYGVKD. Unmatched junction bases numbered 12, after V lost 10 bases and J lost 6 bases. This CDR3 spans 13 amino acids. CDR3 coding DNA: TGTGCCACCGGGCATGGGGAGGGGCGCGAGCAGTACTTC. Translation: CATGHGEGREQYF.

There are a few counts of this clonotype. CDR3 in DNA: TGTGCCAGCAGCCAAGAAGCGGGAGGCCACAATGAGCAGTTCTTC. It yields the protein CASSQEAGGHNEQFF. V gene TRBV4-2 combines with J gene TRBJ2-1; 9 bases are shared with TRBD2. The junction had 2 bases not matched to a gene; V was cut back by 0 bases and J by 5 bases. The CDR3 contains 15 residues. Germline V gene data show CDR1 as LGHNA and CDR2 as YNFKEQ.

The chain has TRBV12-3 or TRBV12-4 and TRBJ1-3; D remains ambiguous. The CDR3 loop spans 16 amino acids. Trimming took 3 bases from V and 0 from J, leaving 12 bases between them. In DNA, the CDR3 is TGTGCCAGCAGTTTCGGCGGCCTCCTCTCTGGAAACACCATATATTTT. As protein: CASSFGGLLSGNTIYF.